This T cell receptor beta chain emerged from a study of blood T cell repertoires in COVID-19. For the study at large: Collection of acute and convalescent COVID-19 samples took place in the United States, Italy and Spain. Nucleic acid was either cDNA or gDNA, and it came from T cells, B-cell-depleted T cells, or PBMCs.

The repertoire was sequenced with immunoSEQ multiplex PCR; TCRdb's copy has only in-frame clones and lacks some. The sample lists hundreds of thousands of clones, around 81% occurring once. Germline V gene data show CDR1 as SSHAT and CDR2 as FNYEAQ (reference sequence). CDR3 length equals 15 residues. Comments on this clone: Its ends do not fully match the called genes, so a read error is possible.

The V gene is TRBV7-7, the J gene TRBJ2-7, with D maybe TRBD1 (5 bases). The source material was peripheral blood. The sequence was obtained from a woman aged 80 or over with COVID-19, enrolled during active disease. CDR3 loop: CASSLRRGPPYEQYF. CDR3 nucleotide sequence: TGTGCTAGCAGCCTCAGAAGGGGTCCCCCCTACGAGCAGTACTTC.